Below, one T cell receptor beta chain is given with its context. Its antigen is not known. The CDR3 is made up of 13 amino acids. V was clipped by 7 bases and J by 3 bases, with 13 bases between them. The germline gives CDR1 SEHNR, CDR2 FQNEAQ (reference sequence). The data stem from a study of a mutant IDH1 vaccine in newly diagnosed glioma. Turning to the study itself: Patients' prior therapy spanned radiotherapy, temozolomide, or both; most underwent both.

Sequenced by immunoSEQ multiplex PCR; TCRdb stores in-frame clones only, minus some. The sample has 50,000 to 65,000 clones, about 74% seen once. Study-level points and caveats: Changes in top peripheral clonotypes did not appear linked to pseudoprogression.

The time point is: baseline, week 1 (first vaccination visit). The treatment was: pre-vaccination baseline after standard-of-care therapy. V gene TRBV7-9 combines with J gene TRBJ2-7; tentatively, D is TRBD1 (6 bases). Sample: PBMCs, taken from a glioma patient treated with radiotherapy, temozolomide or both. This TCR was recovered from a woman in her 40s with glioma. For the CDR3, the DNA is TGTGCCAGCACCCCGTCAGGGGACTACGAGCAGTACTTC. It codes for CASTPSGDYEQYF.